The 27 T cell receptor beta chains reported below all come from one sample, sequenced in a study of OX40 agonist ivuxolimab in advanced cancers. This table comes from immunoSEQ multiplex PCR, and its TCRdb copy is limited to in-frame clones, with some not included. The data contain 55,000 to 65,000 clones, more than 65% of them singletons. Sequenced material: CD4+ or CD8+ T cells sorted from blood, taken in a trial of the OX40 agonist ivuxolimab. These receptors were taken from an adult with an advanced solid tumor such as melanoma, head and neck, liver or kidney cancer.

This clone is a singleton in its sample. V gene TRBV5-1 combines with J gene TRBJ2-7; D possibly corresponds to TRBD1 (5 bases). Germline lookup yields CDR1 SGHRS and CDR2 YFSETQ. V was cut by 0 bases and J by 5 bases, with 12 bases left in between. CDR3 length: 14 amino acids. The CDR3 DNA is TGCGCCAGCAGCTTGGCAGGGAAGAACCACGAGCAGTACTTC. It specifies CASSLAGKNHEQYF.

This clone was seen just once. The CDR3 sequence is CASSPQNSGADTQYF. The CDR3 DNA reads as TGTGCCAGCAGCCCCCAGAATTCGGGAGCAGATACGCAGTATTTT. The rearrangement uses TRBV11-3 and TRBJ2-3; maybe TRBD2 (6 bases). The germline CDR1 and CDR2 sequences are SGHNT and YENEEA. This CDR3 spans 15 amino acids. V lost 5 bases and J lost 4, with 16 bases in between.

The gene calls are TRBV18 and TRBJ1-1; D is possibly TRBD1 (5 bases). The CDR3 extends over 13 amino acids. V lost 6 bases and J 4 bases, leaving 12 bases between the germline ends. Germline V lookup: CDR1 KGHSH, CDR2 LQKENI. CDR3 nucleotide sequence: TGTGCCAGCTCCAGGGTTGAGGGCACTGAAGCTTTCTTT. Its translation: CASSRVEGTEAFF.

The chain is built from TRBV10-3 and TRBJ2-7; D ambiguous. This CDR3 is built from 14 residues. CDR1 and CDR2 (germline): ENHRY, SYGVKD. V was pared by 3 bases and J by 3 bases, with 12 bases between. The CDR3 DNA follows: TGTGCCATCAGTGAAAGTAGCAGCCACTACGAGCAGTACTTC. Residues: CAISESSSHYEQYF.

This clone was counted between two and nine times. The J gene is TRBJ2-7, the V gene TRBV7-2; D is unresolved. This CDR3 is 13 amino acids long. Germline V gene lookup returns CDR1 SGHTA and CDR2 FQGNSA. Deletions cut 5 bases from V and 2 bases from J, with 10 bases between. The CDR3 region is CASSRSTTYEQYF. The CDR3 nucleotides are TGTGCCAGCAGCCGTAGCACCACCTACGAGCAGTACTTC.

The chain couples TRBV4-1 to TRBJ2-2, with D perhaps matching TRBD1 (7 bases). The germline V and J ends were trimmed by 4 bases and 6 bases, with 12 bases remaining between them. The V gene's germline CDR1 is MGHRA and CDR2 YSYEKL. The CDR3 contains 14 residues. In DNA, the CDR3 is TGCGCCAGCAGCCTAACCAGGGGGGCCGGGGAGCTGTTTTTT. Translation gives CASSLTRGAGELFF.

This chain joins TRBV7-2 and TRBJ2-1; D tentatively fits TRBD1 or TRBD2 (5 bases each). Germline V gene lookup returns CDR1 SGHTA and CDR2 FQGNSA. The CDR3 is 14 residues long. The germline V and J ends were trimmed by 5 bases and 7 bases, with 15 bases remaining between them. The CDR3 region is CASSARRGQNEQFF. The CDR3 DNA is TGTGCCAGCAGCGCTCGACGGGGCCAGAATGAGCAGTTCTTC.

The V and J genes are TRBV5-6 and TRBJ1-4; D is unclear. This CDR3 is 14 amino acids long. In germline, CDR1 is SGHDT, CDR2 YYEEEE. With 3 bases removed from V and 7 bases from J, the gap between germline ends came to 13 bases. CDR3 bases: TGTGCCAGCAGCTCTCTGCGGGGAGGTGAAAAACTGTTTTTT. It encodes CASSSLRGGEKLFF.

The V and J genes are TRBV11-2 and TRBJ1-1; D is ambiguous. The CDR3 is made up of 13 amino acids. Germline CDR1 and CDR2: SGHAT and FQNNGV. V was cut by 5 bases and J by 5 bases, with 12 bases left in between. CDR3 sequence: CASSPAVGTEAFF. The CDR3, as DNA: TGTGCCAGCAGCCCCGCAGTGGGGACTGAAGCTTTCTTT. Supplemented by reference TRBV11-2 and TRBJ1-1, the full variable domain reads EAGVAQSPRYKIIEKRQSVAFWCNPISGHATLYWYQQILGQGPKLLIQFQNNGVVDDSQLPKDRFSAERLKGVDSTLKIQPAKLEDSAVYLCASSPAVGTEAFFGQGTRLTVV.

The DNA of the CDR3 is TGCGCCAGCAGCTTGTTTAGCGGGAGGTACGAAGAGACCCAGTACTTC. Its translation: CASSLFSGRYEETQYF. V is TRBV5-1 and J is TRBJ2-5; the match to TRBD2 covers 10 bases. Trimming cost V 1 base and J 3 bases; bases outside gene matches: 6. Germline V CDR1 and CDR2: SGHRS, YFSETQ. The CDR3 length is 16 residues.

The rearrangement links TRBV9 to TRBJ1-5; D is unclear. Germline V CDR1 and CDR2: SGDLS, YYNGEE. Trimming took 2 bases from V and 15 from J, leaving 9 bases between them. The CDR3 contains 10 residues. CDR3 sequence: CASSVDEGHF. The DNA of the CDR3 is TGTGCCAGCAGCGTCGATGAGGGGCATTTT. The full variable domain, its missing parts supplied by reference TRBV9 and TRBJ1-5, is DSGVTQTPKHLITATGQRVTLRCSPRSGDLSVYWYQQSLDQGLQFLIQYYNGEERAKGNILERFSAQQFPDLHSELNLSSLELGDSALYFCASSVDEGHFGDGTRLSIL.

This chain uses TRBV30 with TRBJ2-1; D unresolved. V was clipped by 8 bases and J by 5 bases, with 7 bases between them. The CDR3 covers 10 residues. Germline V CDR1 and CDR2: GTSNPN, SVGIG (reference sequence). The CDR3 bases are TGTGCCCGTGAAAACAATGAGCAGTTCTTC. It translates to CARENNEQFF.

The rearrangement links TRBV7-9 to TRBJ2-7; D is ambiguous. Trimming shortened V by 5 bases and J by 6 bases, and 11 bases separated the two germline ends. Germline lookup yields CDR1 SEHNR and CDR2 FQNEAQ (reference sequence). CDR3 length: 12 residues. The CDR3 spells CASSLVAVEQYF. CDR3 nucleotide sequence: TGTGCCAGCAGCCTGGTAGCTGTCGAGCAGTACTTC. The variable domain in full, completed from reference TRBV7-9 and TRBJ2-7, reads DTGVSQNPRHKITKRGQNVTFRCDPISEHNRLYWYRQTLGQGPEFLTYFQNEAQLEKSRLLSDRFSAERPKGSFSTLEIQRTEQGDSAMYLCASSLVAVEQYFGPGTRLTVT.

V gene TRBV7-2 combines with J gene TRBJ2-1, with 10 bases fitting TRBD2. This CDR3 is 15 amino acids long. CDR1 SGHTA and CDR2 FQGNSA come from the germline V gene. Trimming at V came to 6 bases and at J to 7 bases, leaving 9 bases not matched to a gene. The CDR3 sequence: CASSPWTSGGNEQFF. In DNA, the CDR3 is TGTGCCAGCAGTCCTTGGACTAGCGGCGGTAATGAGCAGTTCTTC.

This chain joins TRBV19 and TRBJ2-3; 8 positions match TRBD1. Germline CDR1 reads LNHDA; CDR2 reads SQIVND (reference sequence). The CDR3 is 16 amino acids. J gave up 4 bases and V 0 bases, and 6 bases lay outside the gene matches. CDR3 nucleotide sequence: TGTGCCAGTAGTATAGATCAGGCAGGGGGCCCAGATACGCAGTATTTT. Translation gives CASSIDQAGGPDTQYF.

This chain uses TRBV29-1 with TRBJ2-3, with TRBD2 matching over 10 bases. Per germline, CDR1 SQVTM and CDR2 ANQGSEA. This CDR3 region has 14 residues. V was clipped by 3 bases and J by 5 bases; unmatched bases: 5. In DNA form, the CDR3 reads TGCAGCGTTGATGGGACTAGCGACCTAGATACGCAGTATTTT. Encoded protein: CSVDGTSDLDTQYF.

V is TRBV4-1 and J is TRBJ2-1; 11 bases are a match to TRBD2. Germline V gives CDR1 MGHRA, CDR2 YSYEKL. Trimming removed 4 bases from V and 0 bases from J; junction bases left unmatched: 5. The CDR3 contains 17 residues. The CDR3 sequence is CASSRGGLADSYNEQFF. Written as DNA, the CDR3 is TGCGCCAGCAGCCGGGGGGGACTAGCGGACTCCTACAATGAGCAGTTCTTC.

V is TRBV4-1 and J is TRBJ2-6; D unclear. CDR3 length: 15 residues. The germline CDR1 and CDR2 sequences are MGHRA and YSYEKL. With 0 bases removed from V and 4 bases from J, the gap between germline ends came to 7 bases. The CDR3 region is CASSQERWGANVLTF. CDR3 DNA sequence: TGCGCCAGCAGCCAAGAACGATGGGGGGCCAACGTCCTGACTTTC.

The chain carries TRBV2 and TRBJ2-5; D gene uncertain. This CDR3 spans 13 amino acids. Per germline, CDR1 SNHLY and CDR2 FYNNEI. Deletions cut 5 bases from V and 9 bases from J, with 16 bases between. This chain's CDR3 is CASSPDSRSAQYF. The CDR3 DNA follows: TGTGCCAGCAGTCCGGATAGCCGGTCGGCCCAGTACTTC.

V is TRBV4-2 and J is TRBJ2-7, with 7 bases lining up with TRBD2. Germline CDR1 is LGHNA and CDR2 is YNFKEQ. With 0 bases clipped from V and 2 bases from J, the junction kept 7 bases outside the gene matches. The CDR3 covers 16 residues. CDR3 DNA sequence: TGTGCCAGCAGCCAAGAAGAAGCGGGAACCACCTACGAGCAGTACTTC. It is translated as CASSQEEAGTTYEQYF.

The V gene is TRBV9, the J gene TRBJ2-2, with 8 bases that match TRBD1. This CDR3 comprises 13 residues. Germline V lookup: CDR1 SGDLS, CDR2 YYNGEE. J lost 6 bases, V lost 3 bases, and 1 base had no gene match. CDR3 loop: CASSATGAGELFF. The CDR3, as DNA: TGTGCCAGCAGCGCGACAGGGGCCGGGGAGCTGTTTTTT.

V usage is TRBV5-1 and J usage is TRBJ1-3; D might be TRBD1 (5 bases). Trimming stripped 4 bases from V and 9 bases from J, with 17 bases between. CDR1 is SGHRS, CDR2 YFSETQ, per germline. The CDR3 is made up of 14 amino acids. CDR3 coding DNA: TGCGCCAGCAGCAGCAGTTCCGGGGACCGCACCATATATTTT. Translating it yields CASSSSSGDRTIYF.

The genes are TRBV5-1 and TRBJ2-5; perhaps TRBD1 as D (6 bases). CDR3 length: 13 amino acids. The V end lost 0 bases, the J end lost 3 bases, and 6 bases lay between the germline ends. Looked up from germline, CDR1 is SGHRS and CDR2 is YFSETQ. The CDR3 DNA follows: TGCGCCAGCAGCTTGGGACAGGAAGAGACCCAGTACTTC. Protein product: CASSLGQEETQYF.

V is TRBV5-4 and J is TRBJ1-1; 7 nucleotides agree with TRBD1. The CDR3 totals 13 residues. CDR1 is SGHNT and CDR2 is YYREEE in the germline V gene (reference sequence). With V trimmed by 7 bases and J by 1 base, 4 bases remained unmatched. CDR3 loop: CASYTGENTEAFF. Here the CDR3 DNA reads TGTGCCAGCTATACAGGGGAGAACACTGAAGCTTTCTTT.

V usage is TRBV18 and J usage is TRBJ1-1; D not resolved. The CDR3 contains 13 residues. Germline V gene lookup returns CDR1 KGHSH and CDR2 LQKENI. V lost 3 bases to trimming and J lost 3 bases, with 8 bases between them. The CDR3 loop reads CASSPLLDTEAFF. Written as DNA, the CDR3 is TGTGCCAGCTCACCTCTCCTGGACACTGAAGCTTTCTTT. The whole variable domain, filled in from reference TRBV18 and TRBJ1-1, reads NAGVMQNPRHLVRRRGQEARLRCSPMKGHSHVYWYRQLPEEGLKFMVYLQKENIIDESGMPKERFSAEFPKEGPSILRIQQVVRGDSAAYFCASSPLLDTEAFFGQGTRLTVV.

This clone was counted a few times. The rearrangement uses TRBV6-5 and TRBJ2-3; TRBD2 aligns across 7 bases. V was clipped by 0 bases and J by 6 bases; unmatched bases: 6. From germline, CDR1 is MNHEY and CDR2 SVGAGI. There are 15 residues in the CDR3. The CDR3 region is CASSYSFSGSDTQYF. CDR3 nucleotide sequence: TGTGCCAGCAGTTACTCGTTTAGCGGGTCTGATACGCAGTATTTT.

The rearrangement uses TRBV7-8 and TRBJ2-3; TRBD2 matches 11 bases. Germline values: CDR1 SGHVS, CDR2 FQNEAQ. The CDR3 has 14 residues. The ends lost 2 bases at V and 5 bases at J; junction bases unmatched: 0. CDR3 sequence reads: CASSLTSGRDTQYF. CDR3 in DNA: TGTGCCAGCAGCTTAACTAGCGGGAGAGATACGCAGTATTTT.